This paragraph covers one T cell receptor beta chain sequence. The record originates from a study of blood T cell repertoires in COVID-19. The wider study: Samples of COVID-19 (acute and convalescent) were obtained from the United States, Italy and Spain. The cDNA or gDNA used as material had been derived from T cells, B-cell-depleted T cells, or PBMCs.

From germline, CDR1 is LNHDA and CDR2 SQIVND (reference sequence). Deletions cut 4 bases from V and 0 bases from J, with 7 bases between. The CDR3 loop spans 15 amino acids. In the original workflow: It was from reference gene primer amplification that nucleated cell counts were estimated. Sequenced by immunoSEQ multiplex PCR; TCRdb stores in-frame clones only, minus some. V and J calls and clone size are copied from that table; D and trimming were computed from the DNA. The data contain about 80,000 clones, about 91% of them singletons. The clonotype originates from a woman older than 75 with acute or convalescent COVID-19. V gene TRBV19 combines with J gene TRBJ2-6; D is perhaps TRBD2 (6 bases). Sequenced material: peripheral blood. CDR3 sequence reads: CASSRGDSGANVLTF. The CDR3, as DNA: TGTGCCAGTAGTAGGGGGGACTCTGGGGCCAACGTCCTGACTTTC.